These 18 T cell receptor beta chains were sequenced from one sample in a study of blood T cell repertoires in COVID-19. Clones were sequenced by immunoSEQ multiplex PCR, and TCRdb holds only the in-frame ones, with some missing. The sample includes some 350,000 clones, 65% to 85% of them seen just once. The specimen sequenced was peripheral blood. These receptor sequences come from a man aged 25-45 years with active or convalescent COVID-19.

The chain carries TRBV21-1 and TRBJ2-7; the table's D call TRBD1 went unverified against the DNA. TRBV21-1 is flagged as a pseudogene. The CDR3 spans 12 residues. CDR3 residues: CATQDFPYEQYF. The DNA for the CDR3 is TGTGCCACACAGGATTTTCCCTACGAGCAGTACTTC.

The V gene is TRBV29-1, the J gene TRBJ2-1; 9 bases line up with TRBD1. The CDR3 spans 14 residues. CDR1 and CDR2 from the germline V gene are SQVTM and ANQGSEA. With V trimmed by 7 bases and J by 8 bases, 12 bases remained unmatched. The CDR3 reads CSGTDRGSGDEQFF. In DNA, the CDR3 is TGCAGCGGTACAGACAGGGGGAGTGGGGATGAGCAGTTCTTC.

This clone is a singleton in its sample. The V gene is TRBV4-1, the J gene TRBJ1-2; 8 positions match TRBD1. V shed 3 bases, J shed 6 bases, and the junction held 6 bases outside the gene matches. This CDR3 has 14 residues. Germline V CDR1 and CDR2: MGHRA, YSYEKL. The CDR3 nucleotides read TGCGCCAGCAGCCACGTTGGACAGGGTGATGGCTACACCTTC. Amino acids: CASSHVGQGDGYTF.

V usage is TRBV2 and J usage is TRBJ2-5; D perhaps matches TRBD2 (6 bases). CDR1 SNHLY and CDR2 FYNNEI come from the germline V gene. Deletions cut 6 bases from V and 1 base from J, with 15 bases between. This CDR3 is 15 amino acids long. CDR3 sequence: CASSPQTGAQETQYF. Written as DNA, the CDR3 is TGTGCCAGCAGCCCCCAGACGGGAGCCCAAGAGACCCAGTACTTC.

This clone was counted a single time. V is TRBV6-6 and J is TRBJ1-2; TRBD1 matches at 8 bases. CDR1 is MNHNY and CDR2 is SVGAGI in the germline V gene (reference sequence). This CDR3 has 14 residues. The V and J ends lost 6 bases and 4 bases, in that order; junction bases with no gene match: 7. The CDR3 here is CASRGGQDFYGYTF. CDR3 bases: TGTGCCAGCAGGGGGGGACAGGATTTCTATGGCTACACCTTC.

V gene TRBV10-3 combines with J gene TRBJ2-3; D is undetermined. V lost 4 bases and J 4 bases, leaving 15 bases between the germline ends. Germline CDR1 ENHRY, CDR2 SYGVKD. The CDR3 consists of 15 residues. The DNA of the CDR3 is TGTGCCATCAGTGGCGGAACTTCCACCTCAGATACGCAGTATTTT. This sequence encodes CAISGGTSTSDTQYF.

The CDR3 DNA reads as TGTGCCAGCAGCTTTTCGGACAGGGCCTATAGCAATCAGCCCCAGCATTTT. It is translated as CASSFSDRAYSNQPQHF. The chain uses TRBV7-2 and TRBJ1-5; 8 bases fit TRBD1. Germline V gives CDR1 SGHTA, CDR2 FQGNSA. The CDR3 is made up of 17 amino acids. V shed 3 bases, J shed 0 bases, and the junction held 7 bases outside the gene matches. Drawing the rest from reference TRBV7-2 and TRBJ1-5, the complete variable domain is GAGVSQSPSNKVTEKGKDVELRCDPISGHTALYWYRQSLGQGLEFLIYFQGNSAPDKSGLPSDRFSAERTGGSVSTLTIQRTQQEDSAVYLCASSFSDRAYSNQPQHFGDGTRLSIL.

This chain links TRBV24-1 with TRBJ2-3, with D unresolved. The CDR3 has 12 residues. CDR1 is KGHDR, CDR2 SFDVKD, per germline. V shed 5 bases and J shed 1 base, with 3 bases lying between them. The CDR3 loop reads CATSAGTDTQYF. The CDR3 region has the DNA TGTGCCACCAGTGCAGGCACAGATACGCAGTATTTT.

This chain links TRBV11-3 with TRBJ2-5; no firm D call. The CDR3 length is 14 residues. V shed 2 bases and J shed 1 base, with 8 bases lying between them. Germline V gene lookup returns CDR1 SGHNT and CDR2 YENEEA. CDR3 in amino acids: CASSLFNSQETQYF. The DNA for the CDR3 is TGTGCCAGCAGCTTATTCAATTCCCAAGAGACCCAGTACTTC.

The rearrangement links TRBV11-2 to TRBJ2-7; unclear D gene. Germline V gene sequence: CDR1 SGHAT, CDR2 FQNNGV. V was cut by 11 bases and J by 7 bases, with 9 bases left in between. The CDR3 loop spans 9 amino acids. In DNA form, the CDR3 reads TGTGCCCGCGGAGAAGAGCAGTACTTC. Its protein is CARGEEQYF.

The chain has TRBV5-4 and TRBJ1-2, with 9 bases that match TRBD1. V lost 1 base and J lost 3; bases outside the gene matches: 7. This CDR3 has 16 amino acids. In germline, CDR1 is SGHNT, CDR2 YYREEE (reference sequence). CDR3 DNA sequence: TGTGCCAGCAGCTTGCCCGGGACAGGGAGTGACTATGGCTACACCTTC. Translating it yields CASSLPGTGSDYGYTF.

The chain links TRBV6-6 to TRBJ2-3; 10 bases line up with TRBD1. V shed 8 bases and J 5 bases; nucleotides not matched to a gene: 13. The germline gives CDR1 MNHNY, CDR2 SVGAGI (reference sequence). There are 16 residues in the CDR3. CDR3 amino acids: CASDRGQGGYLDTQYF. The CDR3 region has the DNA TGTGCCAGCGACAGAGGACAGGGGGGTTACTTAGATACGCAGTATTTT.

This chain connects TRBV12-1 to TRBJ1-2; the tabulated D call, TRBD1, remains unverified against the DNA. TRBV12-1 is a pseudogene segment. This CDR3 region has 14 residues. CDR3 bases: TGTGCCAGCAGCTCGGGACAGGGAGACTATGGCTACACCTTC. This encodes CASSSGQGDYGYTF.

The CDR3 protein is CASSQDGGLVEKLFF. DNA for the CDR3: TGCGCCAGCAGCCAAGATGGGGGGTTAGTTGAAAAACTGTTTTTT. The chain joins TRBV4-3 to TRBJ1-4; maybe TRBD1 (5 bases). The germline gives CDR1 LGHNA, CDR2 YSLEER. The ends were cut back, 0 bases at V and 7 bases at J, with 12 bases in the middle. This CDR3 is 15 amino acids long.

The CDR3 region has the DNA TGTGCCAGCAGCGTATCAGGGGGCTTAGGCGAAAAACTGTTTTTT. Translated: CASSVSGGLGEKLFF. V and J are TRBV9 and TRBJ1-4; TRBD1 matches at 8 bases. This CDR3 region has 15 residues. The trim removed 1 base at V and 8 bases at J, leaving 7 bases unmatched. In germline, CDR1 is SGDLS, CDR2 YYNGEE.

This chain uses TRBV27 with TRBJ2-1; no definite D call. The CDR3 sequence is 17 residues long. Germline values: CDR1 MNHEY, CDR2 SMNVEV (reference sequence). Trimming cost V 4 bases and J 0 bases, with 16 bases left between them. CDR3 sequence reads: CASSSEYSKSSYNEQFF. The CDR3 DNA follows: TGTGCCAGCAGTTCCGAGTATAGCAAGAGCTCCTACAATGAGCAGTTCTTC.

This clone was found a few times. In DNA form, the CDR3 reads TGTGCCAGCATTCTTAGCGGGGCCGTAGCCGAGCAGTACTTC. Residues: CASILSGAVAEQYF. This chain joins TRBV2 and TRBJ2-7; the match to TRBD2 covers 8 bases. CDR1 is SNHLY, CDR2 FYNNEI, per germline. The CDR3 runs 14 residues. V lost 7 bases, J lost 6 bases, and 11 bases stayed unmatched. Together with reference TRBV2 and TRBJ2-7, the CDR3 gives the full variable domain: EPEVTQTPSHQVTQMGQEVILRCVPISNHLYFYWYRQILGQKVEFLVSFYNNEISEKSEIFDDQFSVERPDGSNFTLKIRSTKLEDSAMYFCASILSGAVAEQYFGPGTRLTVT.

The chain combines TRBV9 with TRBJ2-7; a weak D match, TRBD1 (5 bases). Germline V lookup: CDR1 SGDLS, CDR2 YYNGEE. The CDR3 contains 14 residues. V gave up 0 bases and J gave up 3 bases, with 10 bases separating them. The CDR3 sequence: CASSVELGDYEQYF. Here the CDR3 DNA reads TGTGCCAGCAGCGTAGAGCTAGGGGACTACGAGCAGTACTTC.